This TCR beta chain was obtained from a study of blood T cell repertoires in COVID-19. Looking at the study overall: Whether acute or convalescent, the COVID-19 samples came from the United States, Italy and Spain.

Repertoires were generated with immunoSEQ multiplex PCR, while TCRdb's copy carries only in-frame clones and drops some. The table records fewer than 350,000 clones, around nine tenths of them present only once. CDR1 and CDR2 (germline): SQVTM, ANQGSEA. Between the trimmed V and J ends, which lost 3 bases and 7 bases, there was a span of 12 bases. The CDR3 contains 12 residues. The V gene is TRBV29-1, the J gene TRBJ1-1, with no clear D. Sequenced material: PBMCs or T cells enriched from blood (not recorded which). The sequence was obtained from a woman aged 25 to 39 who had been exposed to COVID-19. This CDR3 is CSVDRPTGEAFF. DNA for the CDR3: TGCAGCGTTGATAGGCCTACGGGTGAAGCTTTCTTT.